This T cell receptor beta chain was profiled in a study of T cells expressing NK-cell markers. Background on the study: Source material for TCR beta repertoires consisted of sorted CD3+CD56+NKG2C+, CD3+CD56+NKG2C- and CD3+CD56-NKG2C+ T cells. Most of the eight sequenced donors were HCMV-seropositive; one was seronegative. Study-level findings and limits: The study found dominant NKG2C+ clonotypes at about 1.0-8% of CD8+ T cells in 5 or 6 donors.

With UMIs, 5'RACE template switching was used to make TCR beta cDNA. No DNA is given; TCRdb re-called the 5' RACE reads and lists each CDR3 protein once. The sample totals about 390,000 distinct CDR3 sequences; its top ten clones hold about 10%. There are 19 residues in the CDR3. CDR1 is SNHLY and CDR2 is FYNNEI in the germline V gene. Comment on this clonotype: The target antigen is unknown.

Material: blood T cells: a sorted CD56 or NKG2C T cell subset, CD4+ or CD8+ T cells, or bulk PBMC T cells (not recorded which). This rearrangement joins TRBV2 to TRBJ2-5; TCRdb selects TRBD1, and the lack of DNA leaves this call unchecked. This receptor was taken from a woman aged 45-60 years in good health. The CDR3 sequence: CASRKGYSSARPPKETQYF.